These 5 T cell receptor beta chains were all obtained from the same sample, sequenced in a study of CXCR3-negative and CXCR3-positive naive CD8 T cells. Via 5' RACE with UMI labels, TRB cDNA libraries were prepared. For each CDR3 protein, TCRdb gives one entry from its re-call of the 5' RACE reads, without DNA. This repertoire includes tens of thousands of distinct CDR3 sequences. The sequenced sample consisted of naive CXCR3- CD8+ T cells from blood. Subset reported: CD45RO-CCR7+CD27+CD95- naive CD8+ T cells lacking CXCR3 (TNR3-). These receptors were taken from a human donor in good health. Some clones in this sample may be carry-over from other donors' samples.

V usage is TRBV12-3 or TRBV12-4 and J usage is TRBJ1-2; TCRdb names TRBD1, which stays unverified in the absence of DNA. This CDR3 comprises 14 residues. Here the CDR3 reads CASSSSWTGGGYTF.

This chain connects TRBV28 to TRBJ2-7. In germline, CDR1 is MDHEN, CDR2 SYDVKM. The CDR3 spans 13 residues. CDR3 protein: CASSLYRNYEQYF.

This chain uses TRBV29-1 with TRBJ2-1; the TRBD1 assignment by TCRdb is unverifiable without DNA. This CDR3 spans 16 amino acids. Germline V gene sequence: CDR1 SQVTM, CDR2 ANQGSEA. CDR3 residues: CSVFPTGDLPYNEQFF.

J is TRBJ2-7 and V is TRBV27; TCRdb returns TRBD1, unconfirmable since there is no DNA. Per the germline V gene, CDR1 is MNHEY and CDR2 is SMNVEV (reference sequence). This CDR3 spans 17 amino acids. The CDR3 region is CASSDFEPRDGGDEQYF.

This CDR3 reads CASSLEVARDEQYF. V is TRBV7-2 and J is TRBJ2-7; TCRdb calls TRBD1, which cannot be checked without DNA. CDR1 is SGHTA and CDR2 is FQGNSA in the germline V gene. This CDR3 is built from 14 residues.